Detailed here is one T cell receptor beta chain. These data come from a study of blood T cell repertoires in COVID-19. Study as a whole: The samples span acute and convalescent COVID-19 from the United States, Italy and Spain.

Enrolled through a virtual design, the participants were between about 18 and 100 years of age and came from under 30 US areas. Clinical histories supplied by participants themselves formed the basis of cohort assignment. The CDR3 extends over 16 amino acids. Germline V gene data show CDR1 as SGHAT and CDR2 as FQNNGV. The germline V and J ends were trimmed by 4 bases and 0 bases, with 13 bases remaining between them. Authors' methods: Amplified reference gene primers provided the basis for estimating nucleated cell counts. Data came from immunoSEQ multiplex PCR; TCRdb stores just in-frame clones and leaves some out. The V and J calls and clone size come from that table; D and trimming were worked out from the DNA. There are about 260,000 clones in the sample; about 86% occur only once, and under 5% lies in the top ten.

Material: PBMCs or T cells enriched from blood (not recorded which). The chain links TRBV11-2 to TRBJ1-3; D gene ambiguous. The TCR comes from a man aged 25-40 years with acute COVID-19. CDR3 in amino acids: CASSSPGRISGNTIYF. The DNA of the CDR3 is TGTGCCAGCAGCTCACCCGGGAGGATCTCTGGAAACACCATATATTTT.